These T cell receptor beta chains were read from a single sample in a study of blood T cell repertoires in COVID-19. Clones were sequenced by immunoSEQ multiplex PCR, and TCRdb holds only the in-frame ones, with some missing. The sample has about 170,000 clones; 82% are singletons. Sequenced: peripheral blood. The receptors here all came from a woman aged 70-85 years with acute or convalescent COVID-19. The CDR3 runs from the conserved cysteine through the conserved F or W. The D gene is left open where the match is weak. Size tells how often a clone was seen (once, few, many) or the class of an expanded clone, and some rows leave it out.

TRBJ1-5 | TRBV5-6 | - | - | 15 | TGTGCCAGCAGCTTGGGTCCGGGAGTTTCGCAGCCCCAGCATTTT | CASSLGPGVSQPQHF
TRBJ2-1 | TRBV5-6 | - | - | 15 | TGTGCCAGCAGCTTAGCGCCTAGTAGGGGCAATGAGCAGTTCTTC | CASSLAPSRGNEQFF
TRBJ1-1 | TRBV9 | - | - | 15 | TGTGCCAGCAGCAGAGAACCGGGACAGAACACTGAAGCTTTCTTT | CASSREPGQNTEAFF
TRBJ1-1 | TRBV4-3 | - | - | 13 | TGCGCCAGCAGCCAAGTTACAGGGACTGAAGCTTTCTTT | CASSQVTGTEAFF
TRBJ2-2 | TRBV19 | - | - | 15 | TGTGCCAGTAGTACCTCGGACAATCGGGCCGGGGAGCTGTTTTTT | CASSTSDNRAGELFF
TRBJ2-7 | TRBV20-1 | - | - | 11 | TGCAGTGCTTCCTCAGGGCGTGAGCAGTACTTC | CSASSGREQYF
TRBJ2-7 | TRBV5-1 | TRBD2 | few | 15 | TGCGCCAGCAGCTCGGGAGGGACCACGTCAGCCGAGCAGTACTTC | CASSSGGTTSAEQYF
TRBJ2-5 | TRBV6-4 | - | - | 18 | TGTGCCACCCCCCTTTCGAGGGATCCCCTAGTATCTAAAGAGACCCAGTACTTC | CATPLSRDPLVSKETQYF
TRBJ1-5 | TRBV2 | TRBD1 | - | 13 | TGTGCCAGCACTGGGACAGTCGGGCAGCCCCAGCATTTT | CASTGTVGQPQHF
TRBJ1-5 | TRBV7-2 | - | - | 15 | TGTGCCAGCAGCCCTGACAGAACTCTGTATCAGCCCCAGCATTTT | CASSPDRTLYQPQHF
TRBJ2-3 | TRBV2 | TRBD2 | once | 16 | TGTGCCAGCATCCCCCGGGGCGGGGGGGCATCTGATACGCAGTATTTT | CASIPRGGGASDTQYF
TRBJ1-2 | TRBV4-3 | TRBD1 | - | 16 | TGCGCCAGCAGCCAAGATACAGGGGCAGCTAGCTATGGCTACACCTTC | CASSQDTGAASYGYTF
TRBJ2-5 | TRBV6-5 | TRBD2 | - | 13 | TGTGCCAGCAATAGCGGGAGAGGCGAGACCCAGTACTTC | CASNSGRGETQYF
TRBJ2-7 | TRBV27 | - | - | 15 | TGTGCCAGCAGTGCCGGGAGTCACGCTATTTACGAGCAGTACTTC | CASSAGSHAIYEQYF
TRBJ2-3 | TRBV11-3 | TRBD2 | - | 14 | TGTGCCAGCAGCCTCAGCGGGGTCACAGATACGCAGTATTTT | CASSLSGVTDTQYF
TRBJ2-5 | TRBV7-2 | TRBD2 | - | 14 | TGTGCCAGCGGTTATAGCGGGAGGAGTGAGACCCAGTACTTC | CASGYSGRSETQYF
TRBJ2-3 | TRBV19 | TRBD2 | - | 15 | TGTGCCAGTGGACTAACTAGCGGGAGCACAGATACGCAGTATTTT | CASGLTSGSTDTQYF
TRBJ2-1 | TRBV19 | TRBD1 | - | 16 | TGTGCCAGTAGTAAGGAGACAGGGGGAACTTACAATGAGCAGTTCTTC | CASSKETGGTYNEQFF
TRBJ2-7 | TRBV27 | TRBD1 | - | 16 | TGTGCCAGCAGTCCGCTCGGACAGGGGGCCCTATACGAGCAGTACTTC | CASSPLGQGALYEQYF
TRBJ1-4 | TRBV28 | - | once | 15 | TGTGCCAGCAGTTCCCTCCTGGGGGGGGACGAAAAACTGTTTTTT | CASSSLLGGDEKLFF
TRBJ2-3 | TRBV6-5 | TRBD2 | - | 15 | TGTGCCAGCAACCAGGGACTAGTAGGAGCAGATACGCAGTATTTT | CASNQGLVGADTQYF
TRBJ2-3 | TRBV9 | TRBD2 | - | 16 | TGTGCCAGCAGCGTAGCAGGCGGGGGGCCCACAGATACGCAGTATTTT | CASSVAGGGPTDTQYF
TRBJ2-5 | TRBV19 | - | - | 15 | TGTGCCAGTAGCCCTCTAGCTTTAGGTCAAGAGACCCAGTACTTC | CASSPLALGQETQYF
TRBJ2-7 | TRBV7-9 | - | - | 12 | TGTGCCAGCAGCTTAAGACAGTACGAGCAGTACTTC | CASSLRQYEQYF
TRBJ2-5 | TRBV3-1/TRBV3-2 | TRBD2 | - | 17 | TGTGCCAGCAGCCAAGAGAATAGCGGGGGGGCTGGTGAGACCCAGTACTTC | CASSQENSGGAGETQYF
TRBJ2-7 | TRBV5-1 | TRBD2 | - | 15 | TGCGCCAGCAGCTTGCTAGCGGGAGTGGGATACGAGCAGTACTTC | CASSLLAGVGYEQYF
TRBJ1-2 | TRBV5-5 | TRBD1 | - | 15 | TGTGCCAGCAGCTTAGAGACAGGGACCCTCTATGGCTACACCTTC | CASSLETGTLYGYTF
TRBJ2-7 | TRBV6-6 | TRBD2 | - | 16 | TGTGCCAGCAGTTACACGCCTAGCGGGGGGGACTACGAGCAGTACTTC | CASSYTPSGGDYEQYF
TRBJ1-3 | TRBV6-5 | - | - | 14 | TGTGCCAGCAGCCCCGGCAGGGATGGAAACACCATATATTTT | CASSPGRDGNTIYF
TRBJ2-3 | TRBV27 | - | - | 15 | TGTGCCAGCAGTTTATCAAGGGGGTCGGCAGATACGCAGTATTTT | CASSLSRGSADTQYF
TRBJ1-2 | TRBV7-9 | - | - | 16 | TGTGCCAGCAGCTTAGGGCCCAAATTGGGCAAGGATGGCTACACCTTC | CASSLGPKLGKDGYTF
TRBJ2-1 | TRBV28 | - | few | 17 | TGTGCCAGCAGTCCCCTCTCGGGTCTGGTCTCCTACAATGAGCAGTTCTTC | CASSPLSGLVSYNEQFF
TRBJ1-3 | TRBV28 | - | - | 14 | TGTGCCAGCGCGGTGGGAGGCTCTGGAAACACCATATATTTT | CASAVGGSGNTIYF
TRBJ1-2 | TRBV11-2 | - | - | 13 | TGTGCCAGCAGCCCCGACACCAACTATGGCTACACCTTC | CASSPDTNYGYTF
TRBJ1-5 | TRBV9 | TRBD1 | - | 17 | TGTGCCAGCAGCGTAGTATATCGGGACAGGGTTGATCAGCCCCAGCATTTT | CASSVVYRDRVDQPQHF
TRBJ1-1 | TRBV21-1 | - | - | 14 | TGTGCCAGCAGAAAAAAAGAACAGGGAGCCGGGGCTTTCTTT | CASRKKEQGAGAFF
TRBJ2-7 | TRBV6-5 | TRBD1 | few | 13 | TGTGCCAGCAGTACCGACAGGGACGACGAGCAGTACTTC | CASSTDRDDEQYF
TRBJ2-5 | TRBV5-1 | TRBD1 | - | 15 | TGCGCCAGCAGCCCACGGACAGGGGGCCAAGAGACCCAGTACTTC | CASSPRTGGQETQYF
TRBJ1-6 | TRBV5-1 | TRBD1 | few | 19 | TGCGCCAGCAGCCGCCGGGACAGGGGGCGAAGCTCCTATAATTCACCCCTCCACTTT | CASSRRDRGRSSYNSPLHF
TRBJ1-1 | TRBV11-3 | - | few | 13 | TGTGCCAGCACGGGGAGGCTAGACACTGAAGCTTTCTTT | CASTGRLDTEAFF
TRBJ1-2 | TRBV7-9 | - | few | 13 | TGTGCCAGCAGCCAGGGGAGTTTCTATGGCTACACCTTC | CASSQGSFYGYTF
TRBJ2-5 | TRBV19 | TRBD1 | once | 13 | TGTGCCAGTAGTGACAGGGGGCTGGAGACCCAGTACTTC | CASSDRGLETQYF
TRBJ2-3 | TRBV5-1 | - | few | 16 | TGCGCCAGCAGCTTGCTTTCCCTGGCCCGCACAGATACGCAGTATTTT | CASSLLSLARTDTQYF
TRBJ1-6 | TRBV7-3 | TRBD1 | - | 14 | TGTGCCAGCAGCTTAAACAGGGGAGGTTCACCCCTCCACTTT | CASSLNRGGSPLHF
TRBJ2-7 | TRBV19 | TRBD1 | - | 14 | TGTGCCAGTAGCTCACAGGGGGCGGTGAACGAGCAGTACTTC | CASSSQGAVNEQYF
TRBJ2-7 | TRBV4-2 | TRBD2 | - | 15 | TGTGCCAGCAGCCAAGGACTAGCTGGGGCCTACGAGCAGTACTTC | CASSQGLAGAYEQYF
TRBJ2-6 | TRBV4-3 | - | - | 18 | TGCGCCAGCAGCCAAGGCGATGGGGGCTCCTCTGGGGCCAACGTCCTGACTTTC | CASSQGDGGSSGANVLTF
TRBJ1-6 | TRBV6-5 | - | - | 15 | TGTGCCAGCACGAGAGGGAGCTCCTATAATTCACCCCTCCACTTT | CASTRGSSYNSPLHF
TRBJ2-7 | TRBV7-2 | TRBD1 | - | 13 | TGTGCCAGCAGCTTAAACAGGGGCGACGAGCAGTACTTC | CASSLNRGDEQYF
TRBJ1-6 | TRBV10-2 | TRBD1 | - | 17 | TGCGCCAGCAGTGAGGAAGGGGGCCTCGCCTATAATTCACCCCTCCACTTT | CASSEEGGLAYNSPLHF